Each of the 18 T cell receptor beta chains below was sequenced from the same sample in a study of blood T cell repertoires in COVID-19. The protocol was immunoSEQ multiplex PCR, while the TCRdb copy is restricted to in-frame clones and leaves out a portion. The table has tens of thousands of clones, 70% to 85% seen once. The sample was peripheral blood. All receptors come from a man in his sixties with acute or convalescent COVID-19.

V and J are TRBV29-1 and TRBJ1-6; D uncertain. This CDR3 is built from 14 residues. CDR1 SQVTM and CDR2 ANQGSEA come from the germline V gene. V lost 4 bases to trimming and J lost 7 bases, with 14 bases between them. This CDR3 reads CSVVIGGSNSPLHF. The CDR3 DNA follows: TGCAGCGTTGTGATCGGAGGGTCCAATTCACCCCTCCACTTT.

The chain carries TRBV6-5 and TRBJ2-1; 7 bases align to TRBD2. The CDR3 loop spans 14 amino acids. The J segment lost 3 bases and the V segment lost 2 bases, leaving 1 base of the junction unmatched. Germline V gene data show CDR1 as MNHEY and CDR2 as SVGAGI. The CDR3, as DNA: TGTGCCAGCAGTTACGGGGACTACTACAATGAGCAGTTCTTC. Its translation: CASSYGDYYNEQFF.

The genes are TRBV3-1 (or the pseudogene TRBV3-2) and TRBJ1-5, with a tentative D call TRBD1 (6 bases). This CDR3 is 13 amino acids long. Trimming pared 4 bases from V and 5 bases from J, leaving 9 bases between. Germline V gene lookup returns CDR1 LGHDT and CDR2 YNNKEL (reference sequence). The CDR3 nucleotides read TGTGCCAGCAGCCCACAGGGCCATCAGCCCCAGCATTTT. Its translation: CASSPQGHQPQHF.

This clone was counted a single time. The chain combines TRBV6-5 with TRBJ2-5; 7 positions agree with TRBD2. The CDR3 length is 14 residues. J lost 0 bases, V lost 5 bases, and 3 bases had no gene match. Germline CDR1 and CDR2: MNHEY and SVGAGI. Here the CDR3 DNA reads TGTGCCAGCAGTCGTAGCGGGTACCAAGAGACCCAGTACTTC. This sequence encodes CASSRSGYQETQYF.

In this sample, this clone turned up a few times. The chain links TRBV5-4 to TRBJ1-2, with no clear D. CDR1 SGHNT and CDR2 YYREEE come from the germline V gene (reference sequence). The germline V and J ends were trimmed by 4 bases and 2 bases, with 6 bases remaining between them. The length of the CDR3 is 12 residues. CDR3 sequence: CASSQTNYGYTF. The CDR3 DNA reads as TGTGCCAGCAGCCAGACAAACTATGGCTACACCTTC.

The V gene is TRBV7-9, the J gene TRBJ1-2; D might be TRBD1 (6 bases). This CDR3 comprises 12 residues. Trimming pared 5 bases from V and 4 bases from J, leaving 8 bases between. The germline gives CDR1 SEHNR, CDR2 FQNEAQ (reference sequence). CDR3 in amino acids: CASSPDSYGYTF. In nucleotides, the CDR3 is TGTGCCAGCAGCCCGGACAGCTATGGCTACACCTTC.

The chain's CDR3 is CASIRGQTQYF. Here the CDR3 DNA reads TGTGCCAGCATACGAGGGCAGACCCAGTACTTC. The chain is built from TRBV12-3 or TRBV12-4 and TRBJ2-5; weak D call: TRBD2 (5 bases). This CDR3 is 11 amino acids long. Trimming removed 7 bases at V and 6 bases at J, with 9 bases between.

The chain carries TRBV4-3 and TRBJ2-3; 9 bases agree with TRBD1. This CDR3 is 15 amino acids long. Germline assignment: CDR1 LGHNA and CDR2 YSLEER. With 4 bases clipped from V and 0 bases from J, the junction kept 2 bases outside the gene matches. This chain's CDR3 is CASSPQGASTDTQYF. The CDR3 nucleotides read TGCGCCAGCAGCCCACAGGGGGCTAGCACAGATACGCAGTATTTT.

The chain has TRBV19 and TRBJ1-2; TRBD1 aligns across 7 bases. The CDR3 has 12 amino acids. The germline CDR1 and CDR2 sequences are LNHDA and SQIVND (reference sequence). The J segment lost 8 bases and the V segment lost 4 bases, leaving 4 bases of the junction unmatched. The DNA for the CDR3 is TGTGCCAGTAGTACGGACAGGAAGGGCTACACCTTC. The encoded protein is CASSTDRKGYTF.

The rearrangement links TRBV7-9 to TRBJ1-2; D might be TRBD1 (5 bases). The CDR3 length is 14 residues. In germline, CDR1 is SEHNR, CDR2 FQNEAQ (reference sequence). Between the trimmed V and J ends, which lost 5 bases and 5 bases, there was a span of 15 bases. The CDR3 bases are TGTGCCAGCAGCCCCGGGGCGGGGCATTATGGCTACACCTTC. Translation: CASSPGAGHYGYTF. Full variable domain (rest looked up from reference TRBV7-9 and TRBJ1-2): DTGVSQNPRHKITKRGQNVTFRCDPISEHNRLYWYRQTLGQGPEFLTYFQNEAQLEKSRLLSDRFSAERPKGSFSTLEIQRTEQGDSAMYLCASSPGAGHYGYTFGSGTRLTVV.

The V and J genes are TRBV6-2 or TRBV6-3 and TRBJ2-1, with D possibly being TRBD2 (6 bases). The CDR3 contains 15 residues. V lost 5 bases, J lost 8 bases, and 19 bases lay in between. Germline V gene sequence: CDR1 MNHEY, CDR2 SVGEGT. CDR3 sequence reads: CASSRTTSGSDEQFF. CDR3 nucleotide sequence: TGTGCCAGCAGTCGGACGACTAGTGGGTCTGATGAGCAGTTCTTC.

J is TRBJ1-1 and V is TRBV21-1; TRBD1, the D gene given by the table, was not confirmed from the DNA. TRBV21-1 is a pseudogene segment. The CDR3 covers 15 residues. The CDR3 loop is CASSKRTGTNTEAFF. Here the CDR3 DNA reads TGTGCCAGCAGCAAACGGACAGGCACGAACACTGAAGCTTTCTTT.

This chain joins TRBV2 and TRBJ1-5; TRBD1 matches 7 bases. The CDR3 covers 14 residues. The germline V gene has CDR1 SNHLY and CDR2 FYNNEI. The V segment lost 6 bases and the J segment 2 bases; nucleotides outside the gene matches: 4. The CDR3 DNA reads as TGTGCCAGCAGGCGACAGGGAGGCAATCAGCCCCAGCATTTT. Translated: CASRRQGGNQPQHF.

V is TRBV7-2 and J is TRBJ1-3, with D possibly matching TRBD1 (6 bases). The CDR3 is 13 residues long. V lost 5 bases and J lost 4, with 9 bases in between. Germline CDR1 reads SGHTA; CDR2 reads FQGNSA. DNA of the CDR3: TGTGCCAGCAGCACAGGGTCCGGAAACACCATATATTTT. This translates into CASSTGSGNTIYF.

The chain recombines TRBV5-1 with TRBJ2-2; TRBD1 is a possible D gene (5 bases). The CDR3 has 16 amino acids. CDR1 and CDR2 (germline): SGHRS, YFSETQ. Trimming shortened V by 4 bases and J by 3 bases, and 16 bases separated the two germline ends. The CDR3 is CASSMQGVLYTGELFF. In nucleotides, the CDR3 is TGCGCCAGCAGCATGCAAGGGGTCCTTTACACCGGGGAGCTGTTTTTT.

This chain links TRBV3-1 (or the pseudogene TRBV3-2) with TRBJ2-3; the D is unclear. The germline V gene has CDR1 LGHDT and CDR2 YNNKEL (reference sequence). The CDR3 has 13 residues. The germline V and J ends were trimmed by 1 base and 6 bases, with 8 bases remaining between them. The CDR3 DNA follows: TGTGCCAGCAGCCAAGTGATAGCCGATACGCAGTATTTT. This translates into CASSQVIADTQYF.

There are a few counts of this clone. The rearrangement links TRBV29-1 to TRBJ2-1; a weak D match, TRBD1 (5 bases). Trimming removed 6 bases from V and 4 bases from J, with 13 bases in between. Germline V gives CDR1 SQVTM, CDR2 ANQGSEA. CDR3 length: 13 residues. CDR3 in DNA: TGCAGCGTCAGGGAAGATGGTTACAATGAGCAGTTCTTC. Residues: CSVREDGYNEQFF.

The rearrangement uses TRBV19 and TRBJ1-5; the D gene is possibly TRBD1 (5 bases). Germline V gene lookup returns CDR1 LNHDA and CDR2 SQIVND (reference sequence). Trimming took off 6 bases at V and 0 bases at J, with 18 bases between the two ends. This CDR3 is built from 17 residues. CDR3 residues: CASRKGLAAYSNQPQHF. CDR3 nucleotide sequence: TGTGCCAGTAGAAAGGGGTTGGCAGCATATAGCAATCAGCCCCAGCATTTT.